Described below is a single T cell receptor beta chain sequence and its context. Its antigen is as yet unknown. A junction boundary mismatches the germline segment, possibly from a read error. Clones were sequenced by immunoSEQ multiplex PCR, and TCRdb holds only the in-frame ones, with some missing. The data show thousands of clones, about 91% seen once. The sample comes from a study of brain metastases from non-small cell lung cancer. The study, taken as a whole, reports: Compared with their matched primary tumors, around 69% of brain metastases showed expanded T-cell clones. Paired brain metastases and primary tumors largely shared TCR repertoires.

This CDR3 is 12 amino acids long. CDR1 is MNHEY and CDR2 is SMNVEV in the germline V gene (reference sequence). Sequenced material: primary lung tumor tissue. The receptor's source is a donor aged 40 or over with non-small cell lung cancer. The chain joins TRBV27 to TRBJ2-1; D possibly matches TRBD1 or TRBD2 (5 bases each). Here the CDR3 DNA reads TGTGCCAGCAATCCCCAGGGTTTACGGGAAATCTTC. Amino acids: CASNPQGLREIF.